This T cell receptor beta chain emerged from a study of CD8 T cells in acute hepatitis C reinfection. Findings and limits, study-wide: Acute resolver, follow-up resolver and acute chronic samples had similar high diversity.

The CDR3 consists of 14 residues. CDR1 is SGHDN, CDR2 FVKESK, per germline. V was trimmed by 4 bases and J by 5 bases, leaving 15 bases between them. In regard to this clone: Antigen specificity is unknown.

The sample's time point: naive CD8 control sorted from an acute-time-point sample. Here immunoSEQ multiplex PCR was the method, and the copy in TCRdb shows in-frame clones only, minus some. Of 30,000 to 45,000 clones listed, approximately 85% are singletons. The rearrangement joins TRBV14 to TRBJ2-7, with D tentatively TRBD2 (5 bases). This receptor was identified in a woman aged 18-30 years who spontaneously cleared hepatitis C infection. The sample taken for sequencing was naive CD8+ T cells from PBMCs. The CDR3 protein is CASSPLLGTHEQYF. The DNA of the CDR3 is TGTGCCAGCAGCCCCCTACTAGGTACCCACGAGCAGTACTTC.